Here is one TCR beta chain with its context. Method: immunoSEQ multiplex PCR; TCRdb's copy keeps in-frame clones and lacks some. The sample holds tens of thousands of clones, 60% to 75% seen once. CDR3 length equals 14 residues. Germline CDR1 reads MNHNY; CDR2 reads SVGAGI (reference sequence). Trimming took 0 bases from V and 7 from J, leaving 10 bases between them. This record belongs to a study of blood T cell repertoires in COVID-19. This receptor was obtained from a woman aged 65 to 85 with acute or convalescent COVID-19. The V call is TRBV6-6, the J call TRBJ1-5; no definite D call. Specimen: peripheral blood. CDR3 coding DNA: TGTGCCAGCAGTTACTCCGGGAATGGGCAGCCCCAGCATTTT. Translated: CASSYSGNGQPQHF.